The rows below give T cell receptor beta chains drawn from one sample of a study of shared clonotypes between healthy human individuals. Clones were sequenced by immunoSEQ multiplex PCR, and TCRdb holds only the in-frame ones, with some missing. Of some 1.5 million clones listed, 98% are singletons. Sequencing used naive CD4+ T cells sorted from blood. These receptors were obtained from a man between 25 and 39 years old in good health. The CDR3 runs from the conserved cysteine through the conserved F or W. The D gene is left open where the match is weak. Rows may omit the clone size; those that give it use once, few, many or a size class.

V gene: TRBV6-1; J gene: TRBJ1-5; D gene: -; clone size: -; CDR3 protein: CASTGGGVNQPQHF; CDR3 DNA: TGTGCCAGTACTGGGGGGGGAGTCAATCAGCCCCAGCATTTT
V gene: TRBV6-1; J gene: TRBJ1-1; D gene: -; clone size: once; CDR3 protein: CASSVGPPVNTEAFF; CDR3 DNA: TGTGCCAGCAGTGTAGGACCGCCCGTGAACACTGAAGCTTTCTTT
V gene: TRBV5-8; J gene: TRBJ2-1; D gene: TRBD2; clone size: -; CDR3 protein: CASSLTAGVFRNEQFF; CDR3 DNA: TGTGCCAGCAGCTTGACAGCGGGAGTCTTTAGGAATGAGCAGTTCTTC
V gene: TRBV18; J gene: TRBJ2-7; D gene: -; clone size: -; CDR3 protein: CASSPLPGNEQYF; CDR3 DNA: TGTGCCAGCTCACCGCTACCGGGCAACGAGCAGTACTTC
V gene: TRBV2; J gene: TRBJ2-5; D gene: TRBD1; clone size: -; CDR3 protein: CASRTGGGGKKQEAQYF; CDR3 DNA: TGTGCCAGCAGGACAGGGGGCGGTGGGAAGAAACAAGAGGCCCAGTACTTC
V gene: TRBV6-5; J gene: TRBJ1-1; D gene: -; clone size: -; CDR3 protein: CASSSLSAGEAFF; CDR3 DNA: TGTGCCAGCAGTTCCCTCTCGGCGGGTGAAGCTTTCTTT
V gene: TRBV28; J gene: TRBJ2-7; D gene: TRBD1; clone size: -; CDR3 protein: CASRGTGNEQYF; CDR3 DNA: TGTGCCAGCAGGGGGACAGGGAACGAGCAGTACTTC
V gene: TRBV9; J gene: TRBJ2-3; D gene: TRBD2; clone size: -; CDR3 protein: CASSLTIAGGWDTQYF; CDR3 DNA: TGTGCCAGCAGCCTAACGATAGCGGGAGGCTGGGATACGCAGTATTTT
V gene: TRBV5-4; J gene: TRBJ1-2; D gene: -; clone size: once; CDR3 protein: CASSLSRANYGYTF; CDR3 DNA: TGTGCCAGCAGCTTGTCCAGGGCTAACTATGGCTACACCTTC
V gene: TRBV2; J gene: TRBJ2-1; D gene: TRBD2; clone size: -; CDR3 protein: CASRWGSGRGQGNEQFF; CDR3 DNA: TGTGCCAGCAGGTGGGGTAGCGGGAGGGGTCAGGGCAATGAGCAGTTCTTC
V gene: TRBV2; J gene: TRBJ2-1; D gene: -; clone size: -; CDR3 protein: CASSGGAHYNEQFF; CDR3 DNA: TGTGCCAGCAGTGGAGGGGCGCATTACAATGAGCAGTTCTTC
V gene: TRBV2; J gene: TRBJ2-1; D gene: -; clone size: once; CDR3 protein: CASISEANSYNEQFF; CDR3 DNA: TGTGCCAGCATAAGTGAGGCAAACTCCTACAATGAGCAGTTCTTC
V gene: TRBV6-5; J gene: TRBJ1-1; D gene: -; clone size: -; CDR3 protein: CASSREKNTEAFF; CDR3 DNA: TGTGCCAGCTCCCGGGAGAAGAACACTGAAGCTTTCTTT
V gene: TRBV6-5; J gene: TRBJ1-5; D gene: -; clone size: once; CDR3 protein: CASSYSRDSNQPQHF; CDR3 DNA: TGTGCCAGCAGTTACTCGAGAGATAGCAATCAGCCCCAGCATTTT
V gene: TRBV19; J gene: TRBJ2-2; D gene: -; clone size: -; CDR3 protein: CASSPPWRAGELFF; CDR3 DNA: TGTGCCAGTTCTCCCCCGTGGCGGGCCGGGGAGCTGTTTTTT
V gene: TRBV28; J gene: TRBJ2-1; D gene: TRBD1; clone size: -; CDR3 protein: CASSHDRVKFF; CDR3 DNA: TGTGCCAGCAGTCACGACAGGGTTAAGTTCTTC
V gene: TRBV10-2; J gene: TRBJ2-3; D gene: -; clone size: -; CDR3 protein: CASRGGPTDTQYF; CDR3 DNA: TGCGCCAGCAGGGGGGGACCCACAGATACGCAGTATTTT
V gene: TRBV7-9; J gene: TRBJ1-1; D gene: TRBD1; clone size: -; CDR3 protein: CASSLRGTGNTEAFF; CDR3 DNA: TGTGCCAGCAGCTTACGGGGGACAGGGAACACTGAAGCTTTCTTT
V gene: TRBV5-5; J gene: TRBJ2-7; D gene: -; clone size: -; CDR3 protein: CASSLVGLTYEQYF; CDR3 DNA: TGTGCCAGCAGCTTGGTGGGTTTGACCTACGAGCAGTACTTC
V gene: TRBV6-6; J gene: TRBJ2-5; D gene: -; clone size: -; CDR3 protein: CASTSWGETQYF; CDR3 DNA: TGTGCCAGCACTTCATGGGGAGAGACCCAGTACTTC
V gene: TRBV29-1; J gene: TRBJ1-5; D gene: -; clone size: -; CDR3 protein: CSVERGVRSNQPQHF; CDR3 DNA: TGCAGCGTTGAGCGGGGTGTACGGAGCAATCAGCCCCAGCATTTT
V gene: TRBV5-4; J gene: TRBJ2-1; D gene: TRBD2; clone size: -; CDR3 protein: CASSLLAGGYNEQFF; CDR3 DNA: TGTGCCAGCAGTTTACTAGCGGGAGGGTACAATGAGCAGTTCTTC
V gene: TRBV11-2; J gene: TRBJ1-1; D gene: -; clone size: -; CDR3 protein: CASSLKGNRPNLKKAFF; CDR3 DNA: TGTGCCAGCAGCTTAAAAGGGAATCGACCCAACCTTAAAAAAGCTTTCTTT
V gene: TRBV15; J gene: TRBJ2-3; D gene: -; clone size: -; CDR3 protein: CATSSGRSGTDTQYF; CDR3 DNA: TGTGCCACCAGCAGTGGGAGGAGTGGCACAGATACGCAGTATTTT
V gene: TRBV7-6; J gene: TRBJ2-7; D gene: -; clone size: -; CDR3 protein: CASSLVGRGYEQYF; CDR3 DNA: TGTGCCAGCAGCTTAGTCGGACGGGGATACGAGCAGTACTTC
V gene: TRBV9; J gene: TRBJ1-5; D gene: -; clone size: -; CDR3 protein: CASSVEGTSNQPQHF; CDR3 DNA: TGTGCCAGCAGCGTAGAGGGGACTAGCAATCAGCCCCAGCATTTT
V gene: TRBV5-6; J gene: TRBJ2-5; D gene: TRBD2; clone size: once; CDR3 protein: CASSLPGLAGGRAQETQYF; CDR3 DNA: TGTGCCAGCAGCCTCCCGGGACTAGCGGGGGGGAGGGCACAAGAGACCCAGTACTTC
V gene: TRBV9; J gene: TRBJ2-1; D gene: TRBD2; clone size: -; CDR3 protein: CASSVLAGVYNEQFF; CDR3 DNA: TGTGCCAGCAGCGTACTGGCGGGAGTTTACAATGAGCAGTTCTTC
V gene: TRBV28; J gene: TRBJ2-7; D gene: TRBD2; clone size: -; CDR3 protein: CASSGTSGPYEQYF; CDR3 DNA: TGTGCCAGCAGTGGGACTAGCGGTCCCTACGAGCAGTACTTC
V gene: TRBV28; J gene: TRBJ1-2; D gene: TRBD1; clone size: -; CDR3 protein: CASSAGTGAHYGYTF; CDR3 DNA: TGTGCCAGCAGTGCCGGGACAGGGGCCCACTATGGCTACACCTTC
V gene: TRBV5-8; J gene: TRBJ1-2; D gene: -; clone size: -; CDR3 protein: CASSRHRNYGYTF; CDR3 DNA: TGTGCCAGCAGCCGACACAGGAACTATGGCTACACCTTC
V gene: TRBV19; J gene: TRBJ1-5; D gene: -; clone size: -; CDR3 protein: CASGYRRDGNQPQHF; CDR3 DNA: TGTGCCAGTGGATACCGACGGGATGGCAATCAGCCCCAGCATTTT
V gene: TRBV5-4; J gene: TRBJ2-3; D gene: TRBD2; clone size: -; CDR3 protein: CASSFRLADTDTQYF; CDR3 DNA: TGTGCCAGCAGCTTTAGACTAGCGGACACAGATACGCAGTATTTT
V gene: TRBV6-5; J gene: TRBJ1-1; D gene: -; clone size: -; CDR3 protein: CASSYSSLGTEAFF; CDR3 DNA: TGTGCCAGCAGTTACTCCTCCCTGGGCACTGAAGCTTTCTTT
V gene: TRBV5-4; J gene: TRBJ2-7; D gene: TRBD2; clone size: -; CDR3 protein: CASSPRGTSVYEQYF; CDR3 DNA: TGTGCCAGCAGCCCCCGGGGTACTAGCGTCTACGAGCAGTACTTC
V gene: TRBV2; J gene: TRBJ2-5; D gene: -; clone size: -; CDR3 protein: CASSDSGASETQYF; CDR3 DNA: TGTGCCAGCAGTGACTCAGGCGCATCTGAGACCCAGTACTTC
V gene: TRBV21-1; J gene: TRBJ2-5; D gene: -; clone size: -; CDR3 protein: CASSKTRRETQYF; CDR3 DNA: TGTGCCAGCAGCAAAACGAGGCGAGAGACCCAGTACTTC
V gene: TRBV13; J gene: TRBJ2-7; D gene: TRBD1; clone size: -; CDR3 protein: CASSPRDRASYEQYF; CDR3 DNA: TGTGCCAGCAGCCCCCGGGACAGGGCTTCCTACGAGCAGTACTTC
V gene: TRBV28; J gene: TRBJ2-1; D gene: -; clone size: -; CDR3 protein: CAITTRWRNEQFF; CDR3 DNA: TGTGCCATTACAACTAGGTGGCGCAATGAGCAGTTCTTC
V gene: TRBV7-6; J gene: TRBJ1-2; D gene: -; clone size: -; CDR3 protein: CASSPGRLEHGYTF; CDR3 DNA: TGTGCCAGCAGCCCAGGTCGACTCGAGCATGGCTACACCTTC
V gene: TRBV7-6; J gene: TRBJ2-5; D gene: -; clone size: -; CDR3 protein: CASSSQRETQYF; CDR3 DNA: TGTGCCAGCAGCTCCCAGAGGGAGACCCAGTACTTC
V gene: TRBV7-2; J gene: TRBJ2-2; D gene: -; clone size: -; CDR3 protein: CASSSRIAHTGELFF; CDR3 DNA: TGTGCCAGCAGCTCACGGATAGCTCACACCGGGGAGCTGTTTTTT
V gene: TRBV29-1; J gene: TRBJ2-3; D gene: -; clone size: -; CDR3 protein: CSVLYGPTTTDTQYF; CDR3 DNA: TGCAGCGTCCTCTACGGCCCAACAACCACAGATACGCAGTATTTT
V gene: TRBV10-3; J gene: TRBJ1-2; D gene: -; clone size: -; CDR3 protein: CAISEPGTTYGYTF; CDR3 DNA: TGTGCCATCAGTGAGCCCGGGACAACCTATGGCTACACCTTC
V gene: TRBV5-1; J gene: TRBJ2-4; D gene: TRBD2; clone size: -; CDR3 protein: CASARLAGANIQYF; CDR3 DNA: TGCGCCAGCGCCCGACTAGCGGGGGCTAACATTCAGTACTTC
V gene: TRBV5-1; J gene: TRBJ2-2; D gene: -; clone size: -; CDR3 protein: CASSSGLPLTGELFF; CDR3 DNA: TGCGCCAGCAGCTCCGGGCTACCCCTCACCGGGGAGCTGTTTTTT
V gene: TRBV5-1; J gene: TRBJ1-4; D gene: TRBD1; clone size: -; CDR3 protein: CASGGQGNEKLFF; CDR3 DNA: TGCGCCAGCGGCGGACAGGGGAATGAAAAACTGTTTTTT
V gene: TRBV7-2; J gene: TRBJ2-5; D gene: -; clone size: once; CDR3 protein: CASSLGDLGQTQYF; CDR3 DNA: TGTGCCAGCAGCTTAGGCGACTTGGGTCAGACCCAGTACTTC
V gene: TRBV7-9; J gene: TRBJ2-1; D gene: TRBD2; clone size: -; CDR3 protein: CASSLADVAGGNNEQFF; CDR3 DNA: TGTGCCAGCAGCTTAGCCGACGTAGCGGGAGGGAACAATGAGCAGTTCTTC